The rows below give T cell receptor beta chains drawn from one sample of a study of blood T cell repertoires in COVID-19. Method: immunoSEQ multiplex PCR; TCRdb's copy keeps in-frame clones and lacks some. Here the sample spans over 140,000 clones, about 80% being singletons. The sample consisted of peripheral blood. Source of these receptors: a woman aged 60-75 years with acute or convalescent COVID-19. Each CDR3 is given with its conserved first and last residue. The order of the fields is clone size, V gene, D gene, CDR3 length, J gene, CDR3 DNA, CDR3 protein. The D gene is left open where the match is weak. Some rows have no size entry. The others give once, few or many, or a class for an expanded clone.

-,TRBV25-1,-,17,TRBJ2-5,TGTGCCAGCAGTGACCCAGGGGCACCAGTACTCCAAGAGACCCAGTACTTC,CASSDPGAPVLQETQYF
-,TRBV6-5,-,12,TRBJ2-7,TGTGCCAGCAGGGCGGCAAACTACGAGCAGTACTTC,CASRAANYEQYF
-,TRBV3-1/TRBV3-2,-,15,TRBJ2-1,TGTGCCAGCAGCCCACTTAGCTGGAGCGTCAATGAGCAGTTCTTC,CASSPLSWSVNEQFF
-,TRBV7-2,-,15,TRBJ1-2,TGTGCCAGCAGCTTAGGGCCAGGGGCTAACTATGGCTACACCTTC,CASSLGPGANYGYTF
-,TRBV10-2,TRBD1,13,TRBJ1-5,TGCGCCAGCAGTTGGAGGGGGCAGGAGCCCCAGCATTTT,CASSWRGQEPQHF
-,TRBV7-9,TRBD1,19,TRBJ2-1,TGTGCCAGCAGCTTAGCCGGGACAGGGCAAGCGGGACTGGGTAATGAGCAGTTCTTC,CASSLAGTGQAGLGNEQFF
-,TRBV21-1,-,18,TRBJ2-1,TGTGCCAGCAGCAAAAGGCTCGGACTAGCGCTAGCCTACAATGAGCAGTTCTTC,CASSKRLGLALAYNEQFF
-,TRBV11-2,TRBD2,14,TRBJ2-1,TGTGCCAGCAGTTTGCAAGGGAGCGGGATGGAGCAGTTCTTC,CASSLQGSGMEQFF
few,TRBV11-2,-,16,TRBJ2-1,TGTGCCAGCAGCTTAACAGGGGGAGGGGCCTACAATGAGCAGTTCTTC,CASSLTGGGAYNEQFF
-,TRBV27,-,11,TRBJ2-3,TGTGCCAGTAAGCGGTCCCATACGCAGTATTTT,CASKRSHTQYF
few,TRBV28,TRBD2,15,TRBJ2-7,TGTGCCAGCAGTGAAAGCGGGGCCTCCTCCTACGAGCAGTACTTC,CASSESGASSYEQYF
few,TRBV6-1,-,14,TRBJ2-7,TGTGCCAGCAGTGAAAGGGGACATACCTACGAGCAGTACTTC,CASSERGHTYEQYF
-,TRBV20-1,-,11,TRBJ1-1,TGCAGGGGGGGGTCGGGGACTGAAGCTTTCTTT,CRGGSGTEAFF